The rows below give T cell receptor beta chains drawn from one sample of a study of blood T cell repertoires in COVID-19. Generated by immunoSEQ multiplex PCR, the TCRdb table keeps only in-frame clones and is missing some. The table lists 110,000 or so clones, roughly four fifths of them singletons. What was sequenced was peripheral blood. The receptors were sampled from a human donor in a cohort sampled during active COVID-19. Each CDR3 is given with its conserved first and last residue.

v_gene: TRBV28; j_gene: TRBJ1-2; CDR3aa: CASSNTLSGVGYGYTF
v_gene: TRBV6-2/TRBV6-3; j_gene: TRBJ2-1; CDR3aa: CASSYTGGPYNEQFF
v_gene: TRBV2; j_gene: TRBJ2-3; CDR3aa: CASSSTTGAQEQTDTQYF
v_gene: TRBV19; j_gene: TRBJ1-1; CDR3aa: CASSTGQGFLTEAFF
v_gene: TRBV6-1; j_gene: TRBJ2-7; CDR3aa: CASSEVGGGAEQYF
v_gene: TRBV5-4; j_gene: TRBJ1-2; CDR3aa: CASSLSQGANGYTF
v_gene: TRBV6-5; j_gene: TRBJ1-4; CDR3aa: CASKVRPTNEKLFF
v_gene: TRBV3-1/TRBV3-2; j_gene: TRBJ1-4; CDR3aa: CASSQSQGSTEKLFF
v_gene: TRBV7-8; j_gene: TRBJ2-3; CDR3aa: CASSSSGGAHLLTDTQYF
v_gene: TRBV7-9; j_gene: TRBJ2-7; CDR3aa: CASSLTQSDSPKYYEQYF
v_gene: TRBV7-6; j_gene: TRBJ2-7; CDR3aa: CASSLGVAGGSSYEQYF
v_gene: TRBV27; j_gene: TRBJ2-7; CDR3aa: CASSWTGYNEQYF
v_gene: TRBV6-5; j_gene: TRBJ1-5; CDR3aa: CASSHTGNSNQPQHF
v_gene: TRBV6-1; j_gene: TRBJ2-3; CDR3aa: CASHLGAGTDTQYF
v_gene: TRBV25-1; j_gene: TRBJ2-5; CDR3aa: CASSENLAGGRGTQYF
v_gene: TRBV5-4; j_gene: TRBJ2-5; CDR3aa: CASSVPAGGGETQYF
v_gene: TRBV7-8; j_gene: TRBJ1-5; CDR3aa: CASSLEGSHQPQHF
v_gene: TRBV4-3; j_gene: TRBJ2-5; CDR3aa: CASSQEYSDGETQYF
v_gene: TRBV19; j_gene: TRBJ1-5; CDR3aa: CASSIGGSGGNQPQHF
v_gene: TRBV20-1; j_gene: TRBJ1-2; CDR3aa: CSASISNYGYTF
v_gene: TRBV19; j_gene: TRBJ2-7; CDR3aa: CASGTPGTGNYEQYF
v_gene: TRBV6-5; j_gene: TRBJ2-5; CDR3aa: CASSSPSRGTQYF
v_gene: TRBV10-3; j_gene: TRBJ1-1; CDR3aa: CATVGTSAFF
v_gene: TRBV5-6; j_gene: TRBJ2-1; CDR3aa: CASSSTGTSGSYNEQFF